This paragraph reports one T cell receptor beta chain. Its target is unknown. This record comes from a study of PD-1 blockade in classical Hodgkin lymphoma. Background on the study: Nivolumab 3 mg/kg was given intravenously every 2 weeks. Overall study findings and caveats: The causes of the repertoire differences, possibly disease activity or prior therapy, remain undefined. As was reported, newly diagnosed patients showed lower baseline TCR diversity than healthy donors did. The diversity seen at baseline in complete responders resembled that of newly diagnosed patients.

TCRdb keeps only in-frame clones here, not all; method: immunoSEQ multiplex PCR. The data show about 150,000 clones, just under 80% seen once. The CDR3 extends over 17 amino acids. V was pared by 3 bases and J by 4 bases, with 11 bases of the junction left unmatched. Germline CDR1 MNHEY, CDR2 SMNVEV (reference sequence). Every patient was affected by relapse after autologous stem cell transplantation, while exposure to brentuximab vedotin was not uniform. This rearrangement joins TRBV27 to TRBJ1-5, with 8 bases fitting TRBD1. The specimen comprised peripheral blood mononuclear cells (PBMCs), sampled before the second cycle of nivolumab. The TCR sequence derives from a human donor with classical Hodgkin lymphoma. The CDR3 reads CASSFAFGRGLNQPQHF. CDR3 nucleotide sequence: TGTGCCAGCAGTTTCGCGTTCGGCAGGGGGCTGAATCAGCCCCAGCATTTT.